Listed below are T cell receptor beta chains from one sample, sequenced in a study of blood T cell repertoires in COVID-19. Using immunoSEQ multiplex PCR, the repertoire was profiled, and TCRdb retains in-frame clones only, with some absent. There are 88,000 or so clones in the sample; about 92% occur only once, and roughly 2.3% lies in the top ten. Sequencing input: peripheral blood. The receptors originated from a man aged 50 to 60 with acute or convalescent COVID-19. The CDR3 runs from the conserved cysteine through the conserved F or W. Fields, in order: V gene, J gene, D gene, CDR3 protein. The D gene is left open where the match is weak.

V: TRBV9; J: TRBJ1-5; D: -; CDR3: CASSVGASNQPQHF
V: TRBV7-3; J: TRBJ2-3; D: -; CDR3: CASSFEGKKTDTQYF
V: TRBV7-2; J: TRBJ1-1; D: -; CDR3: CASSFQGTSGTEAFF
V: TRBV7-9; J: TRBJ1-3; D: TRBD1; CDR3: CASSSGGQSSGNTIYF
V: TRBV25-1; J: TRBJ2-3; D: -; CDR3: CASSDDTRRITDTQYF
V: TRBV5-5; J: TRBJ1-2; D: -; CDR3: CASRVGAAYGYTF
V: TRBV5-1; J: TRBJ2-1; D: TRBD2; CDR3: CASAPGTSYNEQFF
V: TRBV19; J: TRBJ1-5; D: -; CDR3: CASSIDLWPQPQHF
V: TRBV18; J: TRBJ2-3; D: -; CDR3: CASSPRGGSGTDTQYF
V: TRBV7-9; J: TRBJ2-1; D: TRBD2; CDR3: CASRSTGTRSRGEQFF
V: TRBV27; J: TRBJ2-5; D: TRBD1; CDR3: CASSTRRDRGVLEETQYF
V: TRBV6-5; J: TRBJ1-2; D: -; CDR3: CASKQQGYGYTF
V: TRBV30; J: TRBJ1-5; D: TRBD1; CDR3: CAWSASQGKNAPQHF
V: TRBV9; J: TRBJ2-5; D: TRBD1; CDR3: CASSLRQGWEETQYF
V: TRBV7-9; J: TRBJ2-7; D: -; CDR3: CASRGIYYEQYF
V: TRBV7-3; J: TRBJ2-2; D: -; CDR3: CASSPRNTGELFF
V: TRBV19; J: TRBJ1-4; D: TRBD1; CDR3: CASSSQGGYNEKLFF
V: TRBV3-1/TRBV3-2; J: TRBJ2-1; D: -; CDR3: CASSQVTSEQFF
V: TRBV18; J: TRBJ1-6; D: TRBD1; CDR3: CASSQWTGGSPLHF
V: TRBV7-8; J: TRBJ2-2; D: TRBD2; CDR3: CASSLGASGPSGELFF
V: TRBV21-1; J: TRBJ2-7; D: -; CDR3: CASSEYRQYF
V: TRBV6-5; J: TRBJ1-1; D: -; CDR3: CASSYSGGTEAFF
V: TRBV3-1/TRBV3-2; J: TRBJ2-7; D: -; CDR3: CASTAQGSEQYF
V: TRBV19; J: TRBJ2-1; D: -; CDR3: CASSIVSSYNEQFF
V: TRBV7-8; J: TRBJ1-4; D: -; CDR3: CASSREGFGGGDEKLFF
V: TRBV27; J: TRBJ1-4; D: TRBD1; CDR3: CASSINRGGDEKLFF
V: TRBV3-1/TRBV3-2; J: TRBJ2-4; D: -; CDR3: CASSQAGGSYNIQYF
V: TRBV24-1; J: TRBJ2-1; D: TRBD2; CDR3: CATSDPHITSGVNNEQFF
V: TRBV7-9; J: TRBJ2-5; D: TRBD2; CDR3: CASSLGAGGETQYF
V: TRBV9; J: TRBJ1-6; D: TRBD1; CDR3: CASGTGEGSPLHF
V: TRBV21-1; J: TRBJ2-7; D: -; CDR3: CASPKPPMTLSYEQYF
V: TRBV3-1/TRBV3-2; J: TRBJ1-2; D: -; CDR3: CASSQSRQARYGYTF
V: TRBV28; J: TRBJ2-1; D: TRBD2; CDR3: CASTGGAGDEQFF
V: TRBV7-9; J: TRBJ1-2; D: -; CDR3: CASSSDLNYGYTF
V: TRBV19; J: TRBJ1-2; D: -; CDR3: CASSSYLGRAANYGYTF
V: TRBV5-1; J: TRBJ1-2; D: -; CDR3: CASSTAGTDGYTF
V: TRBV3-1/TRBV3-2; J: TRBJ2-2; D: -; CDR3: CASSQEKRPPKGELFF
V: TRBV6-1; J: TRBJ1-1; D: -; CDR3: CASSESGGDTEAFF
V: TRBV5-4; J: TRBJ2-3; D: -; CDR3: CASSLRGMAGDTQYF
V: TRBV10-3; J: TRBJ2-1; D: -; CDR3: CAISDRTSGIVDEQFF
V: TRBV7-9; J: TRBJ2-1; D: TRBD1; CDR3: CASSLRQGAVNEQFF
V: TRBV11-2; J: TRBJ2-3; D: TRBD1; CDR3: CASSAGQGTTDTQYF
V: TRBV19; J: TRBJ1-2; D: -; CDR3: CASRRPDYGYTF
V: TRBV5-5; J: TRBJ1-5; D: -; CDR3: CASSGTGGEIQPQHF
V: TRBV19; J: TRBJ2-3; D: TRBD2; CDR3: CASSTSGGYTDTQYF
V: TRBV6-1; J: TRBJ1-4; D: -; CDR3: CASSEAGQPEKLFF
V: TRBV7-2; J: TRBJ1-2; D: -; CDR3: CASSLVNRESGYTF
V: TRBV18; J: TRBJ1-4; D: -; CDR3: CASSRVAQRNEKLFF
V: TRBV2; J: TRBJ2-7; D: TRBD1; CDR3: CASRAGTDTYEQYF
V: TRBV27; J: TRBJ2-1; D: TRBD1; CDR3: CASSLSPGQVWEQFF
V: TRBV24-1; J: TRBJ1-2; D: TRBD1; CDR3: CATSARIGGGYGYTF
V: TRBV6-5; J: TRBJ2-1; D: TRBD2; CDR3: CASSYWGGRLSNEQFF
V: TRBV2; J: TRBJ1-4; D: -; CDR3: CASKVQGLTNEKLFF
V: TRBV3-1/TRBV3-2; J: TRBJ1-4; D: -; CDR3: CASSPGSSSPGEKLFF
V: TRBV6-5; J: TRBJ2-3; D: -; CDR3: CASKAGLSTDTQYF